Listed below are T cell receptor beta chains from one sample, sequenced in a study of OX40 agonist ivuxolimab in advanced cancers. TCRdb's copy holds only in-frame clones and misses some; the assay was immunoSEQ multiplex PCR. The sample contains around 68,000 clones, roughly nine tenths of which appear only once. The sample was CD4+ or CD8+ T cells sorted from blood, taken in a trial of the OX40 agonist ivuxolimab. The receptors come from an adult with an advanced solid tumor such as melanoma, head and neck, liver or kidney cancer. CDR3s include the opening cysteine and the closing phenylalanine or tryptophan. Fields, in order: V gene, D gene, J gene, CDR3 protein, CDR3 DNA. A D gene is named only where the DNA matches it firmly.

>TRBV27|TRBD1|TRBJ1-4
CASRLQGSGEKLFF
TGTGCCAGCAGGTTACAGGGGAGTGGTGAAAAACTGTTTTTT
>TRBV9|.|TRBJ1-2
CASSAGIGGYTF
TGTGCCAGCAGCGCCGGCATTGGCGGCTACACCTTC
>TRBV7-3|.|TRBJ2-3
CASSLGTSTDTQYF
TGTGCCAGCAGCTTGGGGACAAGCACAGATACGCAGTATTTT
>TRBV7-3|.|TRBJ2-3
CASSATGVDTQYF
TGTGCCAGCAGCGCGACGGGGGTCGATACGCAGTATTTT
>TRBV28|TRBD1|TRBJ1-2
CASRGQGNYGYTF
TGTGCCAGCAGGGGACAGGGTAACTATGGCTACACCTTC
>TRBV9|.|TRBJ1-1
CASSRVVGGEAFF
TGTGCCAGCAGCCGCGTAGTTGGGGGAGAAGCTTTCTTT
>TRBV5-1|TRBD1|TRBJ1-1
CASSLPGQGNTEAFF
TGCGCCAGCAGCTTACCGGGACAGGGAAACACTGAAGCTTTCTTT
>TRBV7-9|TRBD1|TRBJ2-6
CASSAWTGIGANVLTF
TGTGCCAGCAGCGCCTGGACAGGGATCGGGGCCAACGTCCTGACTTTC
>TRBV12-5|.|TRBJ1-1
CASGLGGYTEAFF
TGTGCTAGTGGTTTGGGCGGGTACACTGAAGCTTTCTTT
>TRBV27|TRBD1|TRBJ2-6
CASRRRDRSSGANVLTF
TGTGCCAGCAGAAGACGGGACAGATCGTCTGGGGCCAACGTCCTGACTTTC